Shown below are 10 T cell receptor beta chains from a single sample sequenced in a study of shared clonotypes between healthy human individuals (dated by TCRdb to the early 2020s). The library was built by means of the immunoSEQ multiplex PCR assay. TCRdb holds this immuneACCESS table with in-frame rearrangements only. Some clones are missing; in checked studies, unresolved V genes explain under half, and the rest has no known cause. The sample includes hundreds of thousands of clones, with around 79% observed a single time. Approximately 13% of the sample lies in the top ten. The sample taken for sequencing was PBMCs. The receptors derive from a woman between 35 and 50 years old in good health. Some clones in this sample may be carry-over from other donors' samples.

This rearrangement joins TRBV28 to TRBJ1-5; D possibly corresponds to TRBD1 (5 bases). Per the germline V gene, CDR1 is MDHEN and CDR2 is SYDVKM. Deletions cut 8 bases from V and 3 bases from J, with 17 bases between. The CDR3 runs 15 residues. The CDR3, as DNA: TGTGCCAGCCCGACGGGGACCCAAACCAATCAGCCCCAGCATTTT. The encoded protein is CASPTGTQTNQPQHF. The entire variable domain, with the rest obtained from reference TRBV28 and TRBJ1-5, is as follows: DVKVTQSSRYLVKRTGEKVFLECVQDMDHENMFWYRQDPGLGLRLIYFSYDVKMKEKGDIPEGYSVSREKKERFSLILESASTNQTSMYLCASPTGTQTNQPQHFGDGTRLSIL.

The genes are TRBV5-1 and TRBJ1-2; 7 positions match TRBD1. CDR1 and CDR2 from the germline V gene are SGHRS and YFSETQ. The CDR3 spans 14 residues. J was trimmed by 10 bases and V by 3 bases; bases with no gene match: 12. CDR3 bases: TGCGCCAGCAGCTCAGGACAGGCGCGCGGGGTCTACACCTTC. Translating gives CASSSGQARGVYTF.

The chain recombines TRBV6-1 with TRBJ2-7; 12 positions agree with TRBD2. CDR3 length equals 15 residues. The V segment lost 3 bases and the J segment 2 bases; nucleotides outside the gene matches: 2. Looked up from germline, CDR1 is MNHNS and CDR2 is SASEGT. The CDR3 nucleotides are TGTGCCAGCAGTGAGACTAGCGGGGGAACCTACGAGCAGTACTTC. Translated, it gives CASSETSGGTYEQYF.

This clone occurred many times. The chain is built from TRBV7-2 and TRBJ2-7, with D possibly called TRBD1 or TRBD2 (5 bases each). V dropped 5 bases and J dropped 2 bases, with 28 bases sitting between them. The CDR3 is made up of 19 amino acids. Germline V gene data show CDR1 as SGHTA and CDR2 as FQGNSA. The CDR3 spells CASSTAAGLFRADAYEQYF. Written as DNA, the CDR3 is TGTGCCAGCAGCACCGCGGCAGGGCTCTTCCGAGCGGATGCCTACGAGCAGTACTTC.

This chain joins TRBV18 and TRBJ2-3; possible D gene TRBD2, 5 bases. Germline lookup yields CDR1 KGHSH and CDR2 LQKENI. V lost 1 base and J 4 bases, leaving 15 bases between the germline ends. This CDR3 region has 16 residues. CDR3 amino acids: CASSPLTPEVSDTQYF. CDR3 DNA: TGTGCCAGCTCACCACTCACACCGGAGGTCTCAGATACGCAGTATTTT.

This sequence joins TRBV14 and TRBJ2-7; D may be TRBD1 or TRBD2 (5 bases each). Germline V lookup: CDR1 SGHDN, CDR2 FVKESK. Deletions cut 4 bases from V and 3 bases from J, with 19 bases between. This CDR3 has 16 amino acids. In nucleotides, the CDR3 is TGTGCCAGCAGCCGAGGGGCTGGGGCAGGAATCTACGAGCAGTACTTC. Its protein is CASSRGAGAGIYEQYF.

The chain carries TRBV6-5 and TRBJ2-7, with a weak D call TRBD1 (5 bases). Germline V gene sequence: CDR1 MNHEY, CDR2 SVGAGI. This CDR3 comprises 14 residues. Deletions cut 6 bases from V and 2 bases from J, with 14 bases between. The CDR3 here is CASSQGRQTYEQYF. CDR3 bases: TGTGCCAGCAGCCAGGGCAGGCAAACCTACGAGCAGTACTTC.

This rearrangement joins TRBV28 to TRBJ2-7; no clear D. There are 14 residues in the CDR3. Germline V gene sequence: CDR1 MDHEN, CDR2 SYDVKM. V lost 3 bases to trimming and J lost 7 bases, with 16 bases between them. The CDR3 reads CASSLGTILWEQYF. The CDR3 DNA follows: TGTGCCAGCAGTTTGGGCACAATCCTATGGGAGCAGTACTTC.

The chain recombines TRBV5-1 with TRBJ1-1, with D maybe TRBD1 (6 bases). V lost 4 bases, J lost 3 bases, and 16 bases lay in between. The CDR3 loop spans 15 amino acids. Germline assignment: CDR1 SGHRS and CDR2 YFSETQ. CDR3 loop: CASSGKDSLDTEAFF. The DNA for the CDR3 is TGCGCCAGCAGCGGAAAGGACAGTTTGGACACTGAAGCTTTCTTT.

V gene TRBV4-1 combines with J gene TRBJ2-1; TRBD2 aligns across 7 bases. Germline V gives CDR1 MGHRA, CDR2 YSYEKL. The CDR3 is 15 amino acids. The V and J ends lost 8 bases and 5 bases, in that order; junction bases with no gene match: 12. The CDR3 loop is CASRNLGTTHNEQFF. In DNA form, the CDR3 reads TGCGCCAGCCGAAACCTCGGGACTACCCACAATGAGCAGTTCTTC.